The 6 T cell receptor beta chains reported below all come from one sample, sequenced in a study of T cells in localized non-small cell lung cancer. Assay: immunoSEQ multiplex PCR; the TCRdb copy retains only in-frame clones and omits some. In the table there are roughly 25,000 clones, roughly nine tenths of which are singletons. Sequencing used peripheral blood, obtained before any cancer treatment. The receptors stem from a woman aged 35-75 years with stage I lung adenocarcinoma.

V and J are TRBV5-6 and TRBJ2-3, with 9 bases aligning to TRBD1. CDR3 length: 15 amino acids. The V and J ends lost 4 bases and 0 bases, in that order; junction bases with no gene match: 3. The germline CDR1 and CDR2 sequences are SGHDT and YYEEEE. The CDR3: CASSHGTGSTDTQYF. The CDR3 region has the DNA TGTGCCAGCAGCCACGGGACAGGGAGCACAGATACGCAGTATTTT.

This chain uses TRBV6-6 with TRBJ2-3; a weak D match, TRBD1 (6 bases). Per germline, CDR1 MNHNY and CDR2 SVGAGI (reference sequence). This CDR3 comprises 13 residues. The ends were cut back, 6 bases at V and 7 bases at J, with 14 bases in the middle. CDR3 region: CASSLTGMNTQYF. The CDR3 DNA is TGTGCCAGCAGCCTTACAGGGATGAATACGCAGTATTTT.

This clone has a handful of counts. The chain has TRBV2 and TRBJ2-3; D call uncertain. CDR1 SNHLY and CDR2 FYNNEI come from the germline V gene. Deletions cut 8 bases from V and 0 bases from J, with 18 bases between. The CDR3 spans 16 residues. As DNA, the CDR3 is TGTGCCAGCCGGATTCTCCGACTCCTAAGCACAGATACGCAGTATTTT. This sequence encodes CASRILRLLSTDTQYF.

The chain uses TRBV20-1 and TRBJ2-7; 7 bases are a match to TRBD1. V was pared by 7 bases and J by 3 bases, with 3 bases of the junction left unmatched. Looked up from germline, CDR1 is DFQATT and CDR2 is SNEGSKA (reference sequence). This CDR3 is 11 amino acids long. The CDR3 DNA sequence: TGCAGTGTTGGGGACAGCTACGAGCAGTACTTC. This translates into CSVGDSYEQYF.

The CDR3 DNA reads as TGTGCCAGCAGCTTAACGACAGGCTCTGGAAACACCATATATTTT. Its translation is CASSLTTGSGNTIYF. The chain links TRBV11-2 to TRBJ1-3; weak D call: TRBD1 (6 bases). From germline, CDR1 is SGHAT and CDR2 FQNNGV. Trimming removed 2 bases from V and 0 bases from J, with 8 bases in between. This CDR3 comprises 15 residues. The whole variable domain, filled in from reference TRBV11-2 and TRBJ1-3, reads EAGVAQSPRYKIIEKRQSVAFWCNPISGHATLYWYQQILGQGPKLLIQFQNNGVVDDSQLPKDRFSAERLKGVDSTLKIQPAKLEDSAVYLCASSLTTGSGNTIYFGEGSWLTVV.

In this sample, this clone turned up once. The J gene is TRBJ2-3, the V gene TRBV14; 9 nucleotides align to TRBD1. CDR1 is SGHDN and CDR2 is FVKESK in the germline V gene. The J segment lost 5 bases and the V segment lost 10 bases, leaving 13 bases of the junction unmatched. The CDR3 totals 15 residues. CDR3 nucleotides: TGTGCCACTAGCCGGGACAGGGATCGAAGAGATACGCAGTATTTT. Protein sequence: CATSRDRDRRDTQYF.